Listed here is a single TCR beta chain. What it binds is unknown. This entry is derived from a study of OX40 agonist ivuxolimab in advanced cancers. Study background: An agonistic human IgG2 monoclonal antibody against OX40 (CD134) was given. Findings of the study overall: Some nonresponders additionally presented with little normalized T-cell clonal expansion. Doses of 0.1 to 3.0 mg/kg were accompanied by clonal expansion of CD4+ and CD8+ blood T cells by week 6.

The germline V gene encodes CDR1 SGHVS and CDR2 FQNEAQ. The CDR3 is 17 residues long. Losses at the gene ends were 6 bases for V and 6 bases for J; bases not matched to a gene: 11. TCRdb's copy holds only in-frame clones and misses some; the assay was immunoSEQ multiplex PCR. The data contain 35,000 to 40,000 clones, almost 80% of them singletons. Sequencing used CD4+ or CD8+ T cells sorted from blood, obtained in a trial of the OX40 agonist ivuxolimab. The receptor's source is an adult with an advanced solid tumor such as melanoma, head and neck, liver or kidney cancer. The chain recombines TRBV7-8 with TRBJ2-2; 12 nucleotides match TRBD1. CDR3 amino acids: CASSFRGQGALAGELFF. Written as DNA, the CDR3 is TGTGCCAGCAGTTTCAGGGGACAGGGGGCTCTGGCCGGGGAGCTGTTTTTT.